This T cell receptor beta chain was obtained from a study of blood T cell repertoires in COVID-19. Turning to the study itself: Sites across the United States, Italy and Spain contributed samples from acute and convalescent COVID-19. PBMCs, B-cell-depleted T cells, or T cells were the source of the cDNA or gDNA that made up the material.

The CDR3 sequence is 19 residues long. Under the authors' procedure: Estimates of nucleated cell counts were drawn from the amplification of reference gene primers. Generated by immunoSEQ multiplex PCR, the TCRdb table keeps only in-frame clones and is missing some. The DNA was the basis for D and trimming; V, J and clone size are from that table. Counted here are just under 350,000 clones, around 90% occurring once; the ten biggest clones make up 3% to 4%. This chain uses TRBV21-1 with TRBJ1-5. TRBV21-1 is a recognized pseudogene. The origin of this receptor is a woman in her late teens or twenties who had recovered from COVID-19. The sequencing sample was made of peripheral blood. In nucleotides, the CDR3 is TGTGCCAGCCGCCTTCAGGAGGCAGGATACAGAATGAGCAATCAGCCCCAGCATTTT. It is translated as CASRLQEAGYRMSNQPQHF.